The 6 T cell receptor beta chains below all came from one sample that was sequenced in a study of identical twins. TCRdb reprocessed the 5' RACE reads with MiXCR, giving one entry per CDR3 protein. The sample gives about 700,000 distinct CDR3 sequences, roughly 6% of which show up once; 1.5% to 2% is in the top ten. The specimen was naive T cells sorted from blood. All receptors derive from a man younger than 30 in good health.

This clonotype was counted at least ten times. V gene TRBV12-3 or TRBV12-4 combines with J gene TRBJ2-2; perhaps TRBD1 as D (6 bases). The CDR3 totals 14 residues. V dropped 6 bases and J dropped 6 bases, with 14 bases sitting between them. Here the CDR3 reads CASRPDSTAGELFF. The CDR3, as DNA: TGTGCCAGCAGACCGGACAGTACGGCCGGGGAGCTGTTTTTT.

In its sample, this clonotype was seen a few times. The chain has TRBV13 and TRBJ2-3; D might be TRBD1 (5 bases). Germline assignment: CDR1 PRHDT and CDR2 FYEKMQ (reference sequence). The CDR3 extends over 15 amino acids. The V gene lost 4 bases and the J gene lost 4 bases, with 15 bases spanning the gap. Here the CDR3 DNA reads TGTGCCAGCAGCTCCAGGGATCCTCCCCCAGATACGCAGTATTTT. It encodes CASSSRDPPPDTQYF. The entire variable domain, with the rest obtained from reference TRBV13 and TRBJ2-3, is as follows: AAGVIQSPRHLIKEKRETATLKCYPIPRHDTVYWYQQGPGQDPQFLISFYEKMQSDKGSIPDRFSAQQFSDYHSELNMSSLELGDSALYFCASSSRDPPPDTQYFGPGTRLTVL.

The chain employs TRBV2 and TRBJ2-7; D gene uncertain. CDR1 is SNHLY, CDR2 FYNNEI, per germline. This CDR3 comprises 13 residues. The germline V and J ends were trimmed by 0 bases and 5 bases, with 8 bases remaining between them. CDR3 loop: CASSEAPSHEQYV. The DNA for the CDR3 is TGTGCCAGCAGTGAAGCGCCTTCCCACGAGCAGTACGTC.

In nucleotides, the CDR3 is TGTGCCAGCAGCCAAACCCCGCGGGAGCCCAATGAGCAGTTCTTC. This sequence encodes CASSQTPREPNEQFF. The chain has TRBV4-2 and TRBJ2-1; 7 bases are a match to TRBD2. There are 15 residues in the CDR3. CDR1 and CDR2 from the germline V gene are LGHNA and YNFKEQ. J gave up 6 bases and V 2 bases, and 7 bases lay outside the gene matches.

This clonotype appeared a few times. The CDR3 DNA reads as TGTGCCAGCAGCCGACAGGGTGAGCAGTTCTTC. Translating it yields CASSRQGEQFF. The chain carries TRBV7-2 and TRBJ2-1, with 7 bases fitting TRBD1. The ends lost 5 bases at V and 9 bases at J; junction bases unmatched: 1. The germline V gene has CDR1 SGHTA and CDR2 FQGNSA. The CDR3 length is 11 residues.

In its sample, this clonotype was seen many times. This chain uses TRBV3-1 with TRBJ2-1; D might be TRBD2 (6 bases). V shed 0 bases and J shed 2 bases, with 8 bases lying between them. The CDR3 has 15 residues. Germline V gives CDR1 LGHDT, CDR2 YNNKEL (reference sequence). This CDR3 is CASSQDSGPYNEQFF. The CDR3 bases are TGTGCCAGCAGCCAAGATAGCGGCCCCTACAATGAGCAGTTCTTC.